The sequence of this T cell receptor beta chain was determined in a study of cytomegalovirus exposure and HLA in healthy donors. This CDR3 is 14 amino acids long. Per germline, CDR1 SGHRS and CDR2 YFSETQ. Primers for the PCR totalled 60 Vbeta and 13 Jbeta. Assay used: immunoSEQ multiplex PCR; TCRdb lists only in-frame clones, some missing. Of tens of thousands of clones in the sample, around 81% were seen once. The study, taken as a whole, reports: In a later analysis, most CMV-associated TCR beta chains appeared HLA-restricted. Presence/absence analysis assumed near-uniform sequencing depth across donors.

This clone occurred once. Its antigen is still unknown. The clonotype originates from a man aged 30-40 years in good health and CMV-seropositive. This sequence joins TRBV5-1 and TRBJ2-5; TRBD1 agrees at 7 bases. The DNA matches TRBJ2-7 better at its end, which makes the J call doubtful. The sequencing sample was made of PBMCs. CDR3 sequence: CASSQTGNSYEQYF. The DNA for the CDR3 is TGCGCCAGCAGCCAGACAGGGAACTCCTACGAGCAGTACTTC.